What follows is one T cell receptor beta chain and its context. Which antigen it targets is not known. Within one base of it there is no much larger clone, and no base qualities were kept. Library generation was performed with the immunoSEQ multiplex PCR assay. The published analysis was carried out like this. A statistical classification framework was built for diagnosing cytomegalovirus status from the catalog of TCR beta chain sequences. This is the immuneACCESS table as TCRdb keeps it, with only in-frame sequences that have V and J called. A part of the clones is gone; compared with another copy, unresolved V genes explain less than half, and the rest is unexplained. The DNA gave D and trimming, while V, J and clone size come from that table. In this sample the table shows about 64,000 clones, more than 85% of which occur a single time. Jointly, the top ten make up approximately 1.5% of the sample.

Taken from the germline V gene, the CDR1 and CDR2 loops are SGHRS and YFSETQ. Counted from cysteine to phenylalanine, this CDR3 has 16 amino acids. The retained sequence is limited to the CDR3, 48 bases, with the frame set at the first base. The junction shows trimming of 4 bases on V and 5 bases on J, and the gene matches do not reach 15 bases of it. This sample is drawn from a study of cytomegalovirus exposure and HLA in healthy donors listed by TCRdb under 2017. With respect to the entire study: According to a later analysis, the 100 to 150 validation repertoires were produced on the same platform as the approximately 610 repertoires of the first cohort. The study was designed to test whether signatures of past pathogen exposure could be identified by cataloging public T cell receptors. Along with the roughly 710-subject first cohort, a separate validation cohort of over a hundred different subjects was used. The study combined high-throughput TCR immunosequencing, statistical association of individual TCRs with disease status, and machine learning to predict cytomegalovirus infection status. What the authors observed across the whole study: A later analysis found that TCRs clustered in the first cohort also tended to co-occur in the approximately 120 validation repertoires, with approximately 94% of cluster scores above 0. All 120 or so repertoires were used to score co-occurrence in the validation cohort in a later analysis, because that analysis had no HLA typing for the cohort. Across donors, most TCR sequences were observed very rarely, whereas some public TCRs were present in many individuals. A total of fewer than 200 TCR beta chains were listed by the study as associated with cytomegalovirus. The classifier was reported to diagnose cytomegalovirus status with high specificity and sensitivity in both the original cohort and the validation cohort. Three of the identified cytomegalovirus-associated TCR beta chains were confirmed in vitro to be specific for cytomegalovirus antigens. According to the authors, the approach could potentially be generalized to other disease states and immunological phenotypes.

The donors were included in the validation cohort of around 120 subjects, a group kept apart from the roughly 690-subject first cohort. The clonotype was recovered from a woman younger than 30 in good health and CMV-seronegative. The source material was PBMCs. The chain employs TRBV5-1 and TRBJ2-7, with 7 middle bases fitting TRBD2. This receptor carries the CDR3 CASSPHLLGLPHEQYF. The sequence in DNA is TGCGCCAGCAGCCCTCATCTCCTGGGACTACCTCACGAGCAGTACTTC.